This is a list of T cell receptor beta chains from one sample in a study of beta chain features in type 1 diabetes. The protocol was immunoSEQ multiplex PCR, while the TCRdb copy is restricted to in-frame clones and leaves out a portion. Of about 620,000 clones listed, about 16% are singletons. Sequencing was performed on naive CD4+ T cells from blood. These TCRs come from a man between 18 and 35 years old in good health. Each CDR3 is given with its conserved first and last residue. The D gene is left open where the match is weak. Clone size is not always given. Where it is, it says once, few, many or a class for expanded clones.

clone size | CDR3 length | J gene | V gene | D gene | CDR3 DNA | CDR3 protein
. | 15 | TRBJ1-2 | TRBV4-1 | . | TGCGCCAGCAGCCCTAGGGACGGTGTCAACTATGGCTACACCTTC | CASSPRDGVNYGYTF
. | 15 | TRBJ2-3 | TRBV11-2 | TRBD2 | TGTGCCAGCAGTAGCGGGAGTTCCGTGGCAGATACGCAGTATTTT | CASSSGSSVADTQYF
few | 13 | TRBJ2-1 | TRBV5-1 | . | TGCGCCAGCAGTTTGACAGAAGACAATGAGCAGTTCTTC | CASSLTEDNEQFF
few | 12 | TRBJ1-5 | TRBV18 | . | TGTGCCAGCACCGAGGGGGTTCAGCCCCAGCATTTT | CASTEGVQPQHF
few | 15 | TRBJ1-4 | TRBV5-1 | . | TGCGCCAGCAGCTCCTTGACAGAGGTTAATGAAAAACTGTTTTTT | CASSSLTEVNEKLFF
few | 14 | TRBJ2-1 | TRBV28 | . | TGTGCCAGCAGGCAACAGGGTCCATACAATGAGCAGTTCTTC | CASRQQGPYNEQFF
. | 16 | TRBJ2-3 | TRBV30 | TRBD1 | TGTGCCTGGAGTGTACAGGGGACAGGGCGTAGAGATACGCAGTATTTT | CAWSVQGTGRRDTQYF
few | 15 | TRBJ2-7 | TRBV10-3 | . | TGTGCCATCAGACCGGCGGGCGCCAATGTCCTCGAGCAGTACTTC | CAIRPAGANVLEQYF
. | 17 | TRBJ2-3 | TRBV4-3 | TRBD2 | TGCGCCAGCAGCCAAGATACCCCACGGGGGGGGACAGATACGCAGTATTTT | CASSQDTPRGGTDTQYF
few | 13 | TRBJ2-5 | TRBV2 | . | TGTGCCAGCAGTGGACAGACGCAAGAGACCCAGTACTTC | CASSGQTQETQYF
. | 14 | TRBJ1-5 | TRBV2 | . | TGTGCCACCACTTCAGGGAGGGTTGATCAGCCCCAGCATTTT | CATTSGRVDQPQHF
few | 13 | TRBJ1-1 | TRBV7-3 | . | TGTGCCAGCAGCAAGGGACGGGACACTGAAGCTTTCTTT | CASSKGRDTEAFF
. | 15 | TRBJ2-1 | TRBV4-3 | . | TGCGCCAGCAGCCCTTACGGACTTTCCTACAATGAGCAGTTCTTC | CASSPYGLSYNEQFF
few | 17 | TRBJ2-7 | TRBV4-2 | . | TGTGCCAGCAGCCTACAGGCGGCGACTATCGTCCCCTACGAGCAGTACTTC | CASSLQAATIVPYEQYF
. | 15 | TRBJ2-2 | TRBV9 | . | TGTGCCAGCAGCGTAGCATTATCAGGGGCCGGGGAGCTGTTTTTT | CASSVALSGAGELFF
few | 15 | TRBJ1-1 | TRBV28 | TRBD1 | TGTGCCAGCAGGACGACGGGACAGGGGAACACTGAAGCTTTCTTT | CASRTTGQGNTEAFF
. | 14 | TRBJ2-3 | TRBV12-5 | TRBD2 | TGTGCTAGTGGTTTAAGCGGGGGCACAGATACGCAGTATTTT | CASGLSGGTDTQYF
few | 14 | TRBJ1-2 | TRBV15 | . | TGTGCCACCCGGCCGGGAGGGTTCCCCTATGGCTACACCTTC | CATRPGGFPYGYTF
few | 16 | TRBJ1-5 | TRBV7-9 | . | TGTGCCAGCAGCTCCCCGGGGTCAGAAGATGCTCAGCCCCAGCATTTT | CASSSPGSEDAQPQHF
. | 15 | TRBJ2-7 | TRBV7-2 | . | TGTGCCAGCAGCTTTTTGATGACACGGGACTACGAGCAGTACTTC | CASSFLMTRDYEQYF
. | 15 | TRBJ2-1 | TRBV5-6 | . | TGTGCCAGCAGCTCGCTTGCCGGGTCTAGGGATGAGCAGTTCTTC | CASSSLAGSRDEQFF
few | 11 | TRBJ2-1 | TRBV21-1 | . | TGTGCCAGCACGAACAGGCATGAGCAGTTCTTC | CASTNRHEQFF
. | 13 | TRBJ1-2 | TRBV6-5 | TRBD1 | TGTGCCAGCAGTCGACAGGGGGCGCAGGGCTACACCTTC | CASSRQGAQGYTF
once | 16 | TRBJ1-2 | TRBV4-1 | . | TGCGCCAGCAGCCAAGTTCCGGGGGCATTGGGATATGGCTACACCTTC | CASSQVPGALGYGYTF
few | 15 | TRBJ2-5 | TRBV7-7 | . | TGTGCCAGCAGCCTCTCGGGGAGTAGCGGCGAGACCCAGTACTTC | CASSLSGSSGETQYF
. | 13 | TRBJ2-5 | TRBV4-3 | . | TGCGCCAGCAGCCTGGGACGGCAAGAGACCCAGTACTTC | CASSLGRQETQYF
few | 14 | TRBJ2-1 | TRBV19 | . | TGTGCCAGTAGTATACGGATGGCCTACAATGAGCAGTTCTTC | CASSIRMAYNEQFF
. | 14 | TRBJ2-7 | TRBV30 | . | TGTGCCTGGAGTGATAAAAGGGGCTCCCACGAGCAGTACTTC | CAWSDKRGSHEQYF